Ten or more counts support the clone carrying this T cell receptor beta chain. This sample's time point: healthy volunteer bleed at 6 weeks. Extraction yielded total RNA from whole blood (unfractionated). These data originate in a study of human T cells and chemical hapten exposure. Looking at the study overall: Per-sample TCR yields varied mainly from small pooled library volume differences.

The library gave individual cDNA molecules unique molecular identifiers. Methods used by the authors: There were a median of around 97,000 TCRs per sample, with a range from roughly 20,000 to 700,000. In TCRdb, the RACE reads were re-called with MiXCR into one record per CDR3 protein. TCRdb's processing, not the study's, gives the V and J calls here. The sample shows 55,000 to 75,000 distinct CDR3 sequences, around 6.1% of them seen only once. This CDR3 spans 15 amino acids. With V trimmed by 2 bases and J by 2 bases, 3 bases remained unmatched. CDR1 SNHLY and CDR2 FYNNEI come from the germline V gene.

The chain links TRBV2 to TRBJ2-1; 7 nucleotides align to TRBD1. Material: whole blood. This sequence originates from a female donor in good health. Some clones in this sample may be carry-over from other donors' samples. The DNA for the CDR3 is TGTGCCAGCAGTGAACAAGGGGGCCCCTACAATGAGCAGTTCTTC. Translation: CASSEQGGPYNEQFF.